Following are 14 T cell receptor beta chains from one sample sequenced in a study of cytomegalovirus exposure and HLA in healthy donors. Data came from immunoSEQ multiplex PCR; TCRdb stores just in-frame clones and leaves some out. The sample lists 200,000 or so clones; roughly 82% were seen once. The specimen sequenced was PBMCs. Receptors were obtained from a woman aged 25 to 39 in good health and CMV-seropositive.

This clone showed up many times. The CDR3 is CASSLSGQGTYSNQPQHF. CDR3 bases: TGTGCCAGCAGCTTATCGGGACAGGGGACCTATAGCAATCAGCCCCAGCATTTT. The chain joins TRBV7-8 to TRBJ1-5; TRBD1 aligns across 10 bases. The CDR3 consists of 18 residues. With 2 bases clipped from V and 0 bases from J, the junction kept 7 bases outside the gene matches. CDR1 is SGHVS and CDR2 is FQNEAQ in the germline V gene.

J is TRBJ1-2 and V is TRBV6-5; 7 bases map to TRBD1. The CDR3 spans 12 residues. V gave up 5 bases and J gave up 10 bases; unmatched junction bases: 7. CDR1 and CDR2 (germline): MNHEY, SVGAGI. CDR3 protein: CASSTDRRNYTF. CDR3 sequence (DNA): TGTGCCAGCAGTACGGACAGGCGCAACTACACCTTC.

The chain joins TRBV27 to TRBJ1-5; 8 positions match TRBD1. Germline V gene sequence: CDR1 MNHEY, CDR2 SMNVEV (reference sequence). The CDR3 loop spans 14 amino acids. The junction had 10 bases not matched to a gene; V was cut back by 5 bases and J by 10 bases. The CDR3 DNA follows: TGTGCCAGCAGTGACAGGGGCGCTGTTGAACCCCAGCATTTT. It encodes CASSDRGAVEPQHF.

This clone has just one count. The chain combines TRBV7-8 with TRBJ2-3; 11 nucleotides line up with TRBD2. The CDR3 sequence is 15 residues long. Germline V gene lookup returns CDR1 SGHVS and CDR2 FQNEAQ. Germline trimming cut 3 bases from V and 6 bases from J; bases unmatched to any gene: 5. For the CDR3, the DNA is TGTGCCAGCAGCTTGGGACTAGCGGTCCTCGATACGCAGTATTTT. Amino acids: CASSLGLAVLDTQYF.

In its sample, this clone was seen a few times. The V and J genes are TRBV29-1 and TRBJ2-1; possible D gene TRBD2, 6 bases. Germline V gene lookup returns CDR1 SQVTM and CDR2 ANQGSEA. V was cut by 5 bases and J by 7 bases, with 12 bases left in between. The CDR3 spans 12 residues. CDR3 in DNA: TGCAGCGTTAGGAAGGCGGGAAATGAGCAGTTCTTC. It codes for CSVRKAGNEQFF.

This rearrangement joins TRBV28 to TRBJ2-1; D may be TRBD2 (6 bases). The CDR3 runs 13 residues. Germline V CDR1 and CDR2: MDHEN, SYDVKM. V was clipped by 8 bases and J by 4 bases, with 12 bases between them. Here the CDR3 DNA reads TGTGCCAGCGTGTGGAGCGGGTACAATGAGCAGTTCTTC. It specifies CASVWSGYNEQFF.

V usage is TRBV2 and J usage is TRBJ2-1, with D possibly being TRBD1 (6 bases). Trimming took 7 bases from V and 1 from J, leaving 11 bases between them. CDR1 and CDR2 from the germline V gene are SNHLY and FYNNEI. This CDR3 is built from 14 residues. CDR3 in amino acids: CASKQGESYNEQFF. CDR3 nucleotide sequence: TGTGCCAGCAAACAGGGAGAATCCTACAATGAGCAGTTCTTC.

The V and J genes are TRBV25-1 and TRBJ1-1, with a possible D match to TRBD1 (6 bases). From germline, CDR1 is MGHDK and CDR2 SYGVNS. The V end lost 4 bases, the J end lost 0 bases, and 12 bases lay between the germline ends. The CDR3 is 15 amino acids. The CDR3 DNA sequence: TGTGCCAGCAGTGGCCCGGACAGAGTGAACACTGAAGCTTTCTTT. It codes for CASSGPDRVNTEAFF.

Regarding this clone: Sequence at one end of the junction differs from germline and may be a read error. The rearrangement links TRBV29-1 to TRBJ2-1, with TRBD2 identical over 14 bases. Germline CDR1 is SQVTM and CDR2 is ANQGSEA. This CDR3 has 13 residues. CDR3 amino acids: CSVEIGTSGSRVF. CDR3 nucleotide sequence: TGCAGCGTTGAGATAGGGACTAGCGGGAGTAGGGTCTTC.

This chain connects TRBV6-1 to TRBJ2-2, with D hard to call. This CDR3 region has 12 residues. V dropped 8 bases and J dropped 3 bases, with 7 bases sitting between them. Germline V gives CDR1 MNHNS, CDR2 SASEGT. The CDR3 sequence: CASEKHTGELFF. CDR3 nucleotide sequence: TGTGCCAGCGAGAAACACACCGGGGAGCTGTTTTTT.

The chain couples TRBV7-9 to TRBJ1-2; 8 nucleotides line up with TRBD1. Trimming removed 1 base from V and 8 bases from J; junction bases left unmatched: 3. Germline lookup yields CDR1 SEHNR and CDR2 FQNEAQ (reference sequence). The length of the CDR3 is 13 residues. The CDR3 region is CASSLEGTGGYTF. The CDR3 nucleotides read TGTGCCAGCAGCTTAGAAGGGACAGGAGGCTACACCTTC.

V usage is TRBV7-8 and J usage is TRBJ2-7; the D is unclear. Germline V gene sequence: CDR1 SGHVS, CDR2 FQNEAQ. V was shortened by 1 base and J by 5 bases, with 15 bases between the two germline ends. This CDR3 comprises 15 residues. The CDR3 region has the DNA TGTGCCAGCAGCTTAGTTGCGCGTGGGCAAAACGAGCAGTACTTC. Translated, it gives CASSLVARGQNEQYF.

V and J are TRBV28 and TRBJ1-2; D might be TRBD1 (6 bases). This CDR3 spans 14 amino acids. Trimming took 5 bases from V and 6 from J, leaving 16 bases between them. CDR1 MDHEN and CDR2 SYDVKM come from the germline V gene. DNA of the CDR3: TGTGCCAGCAGTCCGTCAGACAGGACCCATGGCTACACCTTC. Translated, it gives CASSPSDRTHGYTF.

This clone was detected only once. The chain is built from TRBV28 and TRBJ2-3; D gene uncertain. The CDR3 has 14 amino acids. Germline V gene sequence: CDR1 MDHEN, CDR2 SYDVKM. Trimming stripped 3 bases from V and 3 bases from J, with 10 bases between. CDR3 in DNA: TGTGCCAGCAGTTTGGTTAGCAGAACAGATACGCAGTATTTT. Translated, it gives CASSLVSRTDTQYF.